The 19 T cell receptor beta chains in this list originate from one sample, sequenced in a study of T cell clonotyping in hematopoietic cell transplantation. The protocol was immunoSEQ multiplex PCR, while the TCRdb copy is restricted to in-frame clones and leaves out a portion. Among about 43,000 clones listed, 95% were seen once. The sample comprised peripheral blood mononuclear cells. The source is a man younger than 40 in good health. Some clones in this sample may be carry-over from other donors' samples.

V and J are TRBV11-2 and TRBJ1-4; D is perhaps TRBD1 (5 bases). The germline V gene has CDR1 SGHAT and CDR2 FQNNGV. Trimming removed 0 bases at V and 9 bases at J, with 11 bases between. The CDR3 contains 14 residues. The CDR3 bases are TGTGCCAGCAGCTTAGAACGACAGAACCAAAAACTGTTTTTT. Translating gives CASSLERQNQKLFF.

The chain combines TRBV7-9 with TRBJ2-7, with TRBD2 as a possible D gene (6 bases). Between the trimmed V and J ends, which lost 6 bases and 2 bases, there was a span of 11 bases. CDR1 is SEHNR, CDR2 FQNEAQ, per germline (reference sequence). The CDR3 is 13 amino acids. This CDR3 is CASSTPGAYEQYF. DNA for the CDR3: TGTGCCAGCAGTACCCCGGGAGCCTACGAGCAGTACTTC. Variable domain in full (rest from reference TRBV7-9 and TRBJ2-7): DTGVSQNPRHKITKRGQNVTFRCDPISEHNRLYWYRQTLGQGPEFLTYFQNEAQLEKSRLLSDRFSAERPKGSFSTLEIQRTEQGDSAMYLCASSTPGAYEQYFGPGTRLTVT.

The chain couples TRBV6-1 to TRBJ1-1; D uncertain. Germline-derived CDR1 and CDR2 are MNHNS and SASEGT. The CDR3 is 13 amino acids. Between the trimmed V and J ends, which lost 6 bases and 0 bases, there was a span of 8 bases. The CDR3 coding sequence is TGTGCCAGCAGAAACGACGTGAACACTGAAGCTTTCTTT. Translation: CASRNDVNTEAFF.

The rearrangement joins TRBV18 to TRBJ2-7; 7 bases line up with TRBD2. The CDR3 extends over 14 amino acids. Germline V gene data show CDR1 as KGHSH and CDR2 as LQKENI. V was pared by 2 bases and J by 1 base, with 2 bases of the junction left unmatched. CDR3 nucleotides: TGTGCCAGCTCACCAGGCGGGGGTTCCTACGAGCAGTACTTC. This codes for CASSPGGGSYEQYF.

The CDR3 coding sequence is TGTGCCAGCAGGGATCGGGACACCGGGGAGCTGTTTTTT. Amino acids: CASRDRDTGELFF. The chain links TRBV2 to TRBJ2-2; D is ambiguous. The V gene lost 6 bases and the J gene lost 3 bases, with 8 bases spanning the gap. The CDR3 covers 13 residues. Germline V gives CDR1 SNHLY, CDR2 FYNNEI.

CDR3 residues: CASSSVEGALGYTF. The DNA of the CDR3 is TGTGCCAGCAGTTCGGTGGAGGGGGCTTTGGGCTACACCTTC. V and J are TRBV6-5 and TRBJ1-2, with 7 bases matching TRBD1. V was pared by 4 bases and J by 8 bases, with 10 bases of the junction left unmatched. The CDR3 is made up of 14 amino acids. Germline V gene data show CDR1 as MNHEY and CDR2 as SVGAGI.

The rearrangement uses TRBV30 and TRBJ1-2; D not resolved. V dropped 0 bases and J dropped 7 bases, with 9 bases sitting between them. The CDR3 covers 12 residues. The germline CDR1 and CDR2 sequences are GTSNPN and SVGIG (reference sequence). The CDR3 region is CAWSVGPGGYTF. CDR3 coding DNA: TGTGCCTGGAGTGTAGGTCCGGGTGGCTACACCTTC. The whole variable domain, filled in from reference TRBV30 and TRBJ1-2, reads SQTIHQWPATLVQPVGSPLSLECTVEGTSNPNLYWYRQAAGRGLQLLFYSVGIGQISSEVPQNLSASRPQDRQFILSSKKLLLSDSGFYLCAWSVGPGGYTFGSGTRLTVV.

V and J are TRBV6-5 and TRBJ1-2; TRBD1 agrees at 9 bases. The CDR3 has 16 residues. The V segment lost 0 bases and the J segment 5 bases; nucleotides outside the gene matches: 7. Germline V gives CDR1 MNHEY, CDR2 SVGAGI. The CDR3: CASSYSSGQGIYGYTF. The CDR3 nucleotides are TGTGCCAGCAGTTACTCGTCAGGACAGGGGATATATGGCTACACCTTC.

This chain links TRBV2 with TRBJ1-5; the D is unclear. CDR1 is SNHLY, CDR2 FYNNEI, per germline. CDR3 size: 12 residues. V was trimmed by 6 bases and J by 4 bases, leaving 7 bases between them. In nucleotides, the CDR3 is TGTGCCAGCAGCGGGAATAATCAGCCCCAGCATTTT. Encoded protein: CASSGNNQPQHF.

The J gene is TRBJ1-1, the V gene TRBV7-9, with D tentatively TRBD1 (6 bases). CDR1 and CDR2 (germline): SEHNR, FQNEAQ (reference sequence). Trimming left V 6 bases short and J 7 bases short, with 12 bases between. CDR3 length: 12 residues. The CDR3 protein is CASSFGGSEAFF. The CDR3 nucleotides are TGTGCCAGCAGTTTCGGGGGCAGTGAAGCTTTCTTT.

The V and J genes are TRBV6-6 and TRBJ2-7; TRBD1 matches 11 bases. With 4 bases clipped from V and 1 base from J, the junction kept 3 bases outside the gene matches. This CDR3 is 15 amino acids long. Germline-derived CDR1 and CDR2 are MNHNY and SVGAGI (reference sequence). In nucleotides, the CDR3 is TGTGCCAGCAGTTTAGGACAGGGGGCATCCTACGAGCAGTACTTC. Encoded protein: CASSLGQGASYEQYF.

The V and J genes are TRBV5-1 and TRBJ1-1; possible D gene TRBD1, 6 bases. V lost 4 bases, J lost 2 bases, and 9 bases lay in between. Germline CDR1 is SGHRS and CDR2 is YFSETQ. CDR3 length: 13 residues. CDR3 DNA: TGCGCCAGCAGCCGGACAGTCAACACTGAAGCTTTCTTT. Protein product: CASSRTVNTEAFF.

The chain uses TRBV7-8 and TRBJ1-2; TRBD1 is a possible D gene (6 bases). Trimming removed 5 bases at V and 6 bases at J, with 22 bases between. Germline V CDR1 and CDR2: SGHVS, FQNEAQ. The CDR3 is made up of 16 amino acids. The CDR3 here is CASSPGMGGFMNGYTF. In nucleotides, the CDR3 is TGTGCCAGCAGCCCTGGTATGGGGGGCTTTATGAATGGCTACACCTTC.

In nucleotides, the CDR3 is TGCGCCAGCAGCTTGACAGGGGCTGGAAACACCATATATTTT. This gives the protein CASSLTGAGNTIYF. The V call is TRBV5-1, the J call TRBJ1-3; TRBD1 aligns across 7 bases. With 1 base clipped from V and 2 bases from J, the junction kept 0 bases outside the gene matches. CDR1 SGHRS and CDR2 YFSETQ come from the germline V gene. This CDR3 is built from 14 residues.

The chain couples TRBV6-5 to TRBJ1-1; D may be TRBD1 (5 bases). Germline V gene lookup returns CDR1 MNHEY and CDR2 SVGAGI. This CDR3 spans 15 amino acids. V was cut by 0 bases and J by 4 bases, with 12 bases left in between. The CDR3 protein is CASSYSVRDGTEAFF. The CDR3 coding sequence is TGTGCCAGCAGTTACTCGGTCAGGGATGGCACTGAAGCTTTCTTT.

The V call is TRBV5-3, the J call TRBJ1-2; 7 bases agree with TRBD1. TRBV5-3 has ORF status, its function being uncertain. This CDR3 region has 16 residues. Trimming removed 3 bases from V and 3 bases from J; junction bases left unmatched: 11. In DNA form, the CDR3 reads TGTGCCAGAAGCTACAAGGGACAGCTGGCTGACTATGGCTACACCTTC. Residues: CARSYKGQLADYGYTF.

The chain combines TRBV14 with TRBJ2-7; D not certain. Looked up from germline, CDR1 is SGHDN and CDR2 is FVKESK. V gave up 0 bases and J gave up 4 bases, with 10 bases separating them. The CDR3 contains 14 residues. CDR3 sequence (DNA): TGTGCCAGCAGCCAAGACTGGAACCCATACGAGCAGTACTTC. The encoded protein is CASSQDWNPYEQYF.

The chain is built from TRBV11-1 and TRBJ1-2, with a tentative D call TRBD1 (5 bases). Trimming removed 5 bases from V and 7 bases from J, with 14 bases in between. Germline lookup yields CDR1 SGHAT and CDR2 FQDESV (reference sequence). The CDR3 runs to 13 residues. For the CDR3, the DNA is TGTGCCAGCAGCGCGCAAGGGGTTGCTGGCTACACCTTC. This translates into CASSAQGVAGYTF.

The CDR3 spells CASSDEASTDTQYF. In DNA form, the CDR3 reads TGTGCCAGCAGTGACGAGGCTAGCACAGATACGCAGTATTTT. V usage is TRBV6-4 and J usage is TRBJ2-3, with D unclear. Germline CDR1 reads MRHNA; CDR2 reads SNTAGT. V lost 2 bases and J lost 0, with 6 bases in between. CDR3 length: 14 amino acids.